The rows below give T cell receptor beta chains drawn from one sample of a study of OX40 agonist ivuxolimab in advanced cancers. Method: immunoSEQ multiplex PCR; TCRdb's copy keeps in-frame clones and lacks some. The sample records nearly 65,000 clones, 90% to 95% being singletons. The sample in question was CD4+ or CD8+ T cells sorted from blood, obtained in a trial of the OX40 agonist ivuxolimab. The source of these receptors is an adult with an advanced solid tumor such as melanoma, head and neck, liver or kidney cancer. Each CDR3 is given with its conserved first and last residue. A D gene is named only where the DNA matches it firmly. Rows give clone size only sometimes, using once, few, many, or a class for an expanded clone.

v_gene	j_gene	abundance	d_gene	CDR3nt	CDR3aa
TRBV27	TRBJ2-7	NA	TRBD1	TGTGCCAGCAGGGGGACAGGGACAGGCCACGAGCAGTACTTC	CASRGTGTGHEQYF
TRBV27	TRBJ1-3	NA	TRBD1	TGTGCCAGCAGCCGGGGACAGGGGGTTGGAAACACCATATATTTT	CASSRGQGVGNTIYF
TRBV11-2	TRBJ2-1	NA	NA	TGTGCCAGCAGCCATCCCGGGGGGCAGGGTCCAAATGAGCAGTTCTTC	CASSHPGGQGPNEQFF
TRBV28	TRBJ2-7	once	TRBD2	TGTGCCAGCAGTTTATTGGCGGGAGGGCCCTACGAGCAGTACTTC	CASSLLAGGPYEQYF
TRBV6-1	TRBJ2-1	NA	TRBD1	TGTGCCAGCAGTATCTACAGGGGGCCCTACAATGAGCAGTTCTTC	CASSIYRGPYNEQFF
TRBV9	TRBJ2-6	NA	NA	TGTGCCAGCAGCGATCAACCCAGCCTTATTGGGGCCAACGTCCTGACTTTC	CASSDQPSLIGANVLTF
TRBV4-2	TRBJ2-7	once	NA	TGTGCCAGCAGCCAAGACAGTGCTGGGATAAGCTCCTACGAGCAGTACTTC	CASSQDSAGISSYEQYF
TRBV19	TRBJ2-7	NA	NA	TGTGCCAGTAGTACCAGGGGCGAGCAGTACTTC	CASSTRGEQYF
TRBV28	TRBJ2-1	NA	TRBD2	TGTGCCAGCTCAAGCGGGAACTACAATTATGAGCAGTTCTTC	CASSSGNYNYEQFF
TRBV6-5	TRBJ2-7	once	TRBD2	TGTGCCAGCAGCCAGGGACTAGCGGGAGCCTACGAGCAGTACTTC	CASSQGLAGAYEQYF
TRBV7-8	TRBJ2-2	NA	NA	TGTGCCAGCAGCACGCCGGGAAGCGTTTTTTCCGGGGAGCTGTTTTTT	CASSTPGSVFSGELFF
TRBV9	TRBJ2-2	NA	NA	TGTGCCAGCAGCGTAGAGGTACGGACCGGGGAGCTGTTTTTT	CASSVEVRTGELFF
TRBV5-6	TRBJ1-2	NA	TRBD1	TGTGCCAGCAGCTTGGGGTACGGGACAGATAACTATGGCTACACCTTC	CASSLGYGTDNYGYTF
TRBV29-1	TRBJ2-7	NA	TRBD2	TGCAGCGTGTGGCTAGCGGCCTACGAGCAGTACTTC	CSVWLAAYEQYF
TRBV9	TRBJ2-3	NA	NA	TGTGCCAGCAATGGGCTTTTTAGCACAGATACGCAGTATTTT	CASNGLFSTDTQYF
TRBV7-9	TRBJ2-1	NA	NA	TGTGCCAGCAGCCTAATTGGCGCGAATGAGCAGTTCTTC	CASSLIGANEQFF
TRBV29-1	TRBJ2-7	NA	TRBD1	TGCAGCGGCCTCGGTGGGGTCAGGGGGACCTACGAGCAGTACTTC	CSGLGGVRGTYEQYF
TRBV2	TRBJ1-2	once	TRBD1	TGTGCCAGCAGTGGAGGGACAGATTATGGCTACACCTTC	CASSGGTDYGYTF
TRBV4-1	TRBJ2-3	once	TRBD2	TGCGCCAGCAGCCAAGAAGGTCTAGCGGGGGTCACAGATACGCAGTATTTT	CASSQEGLAGVTDTQYF
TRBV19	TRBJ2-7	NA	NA	TGTGCCAGTAGTATCAGCCGGGACGAGCAGTACTTC	CASSISRDEQYF
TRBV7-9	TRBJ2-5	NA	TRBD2	TGTGCCAGCAGCCCCCCTCTTCTCGCGGGAGAGTCCCAAGAGACCCAGTACTTC	CASSPPLLAGESQETQYF
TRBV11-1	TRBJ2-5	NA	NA	TGTGCCAGCAGCCCACCCGACCTAAGGGGCCAAGAGACCCAGTACTTC	CASSPPDLRGQETQYF
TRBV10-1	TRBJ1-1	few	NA	TGCGCCAGCAGGGGATCAGGAGGTACTGAAGCTTTCTTT	CASRGSGGTEAFF
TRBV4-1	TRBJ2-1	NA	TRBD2	TGCGCCAGCGGGGTAATAGCGGGGACGAAGCAGTTCTTC	CASGVIAGTKQFF
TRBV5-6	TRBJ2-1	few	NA	TGTGCCAGCAGCTTGGCCGGGACGGTTGCACTCAATGAGCAGTTCTTC	CASSLAGTVALNEQFF
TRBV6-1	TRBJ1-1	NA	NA	TGTGCCAGTAGGACCACTGAAGCTTTCTTT	CASRTTEAFF
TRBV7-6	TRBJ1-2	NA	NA	TGTGCCAGCAGCTTACAATGGGGGCCCCTCTATGGCTACACCTTC	CASSLQWGPLYGYTF